One and the same sample provided the 26 T cell receptor beta chains below, sequenced in a study of T cell responses to AZD1222 COVID-19 vaccine. Profiled with immunoSEQ multiplex PCR; TCRdb holds only in-frame clones, not every one. The profile shows around 160,000 clones, roughly 94% of them singletons. The specimen was peripheral blood, collected 28 days after the second AZD1222 dose. The receptors originated from an adult who received the AZD1222 COVID-19 vaccine.

As DNA, the CDR3 is TGTGCTAGTGGTTTGGTTACAGGGTCCTATGGCTACACCTTC. This sequence encodes CASGLVTGSYGYTF. This chain connects TRBV12-5 to TRBJ1-2; weak D call: TRBD1 (6 bases). Deletions cut 0 bases from V and 4 bases from J, with 9 bases between. CDR1 LGHNT and CDR2 FRNRAP come from the germline V gene. This CDR3 has 14 amino acids.

This chain links TRBV6-5 with TRBJ1-1; maybe TRBD1 (5 bases). CDR3 length equals 15 residues. V was shortened by 6 bases and J by 0 bases, with 14 bases between the two germline ends. CDR1 and CDR2 (germline): MNHEY, SVGAGI. The CDR3 coding sequence is TGTGCCAGCAGGCCATTTGGGGCAATGAACACTGAAGCTTTCTTT. Translated, it gives CASRPFGAMNTEAFF.

The rearrangement joins TRBV6-6 to TRBJ2-1; perhaps TRBD2 as D (5 bases). The CDR3 has 12 residues. CDR1 and CDR2 (germline): MNHNY, SVGAGI (reference sequence). Trimming took 5 bases from V and 9 from J, leaving 11 bases between them. CDR3 amino acids: CASSALAFEQFF. Written as DNA, the CDR3 is TGTGCCAGCAGTGCCCTAGCTTTTGAGCAGTTCTTC.

V and J are TRBV19 and TRBJ1-5; D gene uncertain. The CDR3 length is 13 residues. The ends were cut back, 3 bases at V and 4 bases at J, with 7 bases in the middle. Germline CDR1 reads LNHDA; CDR2 reads SQIVND (reference sequence). Here the CDR3 DNA reads TGTGCCAGTAGTATTGGGAGAAATCAGCCCCAGCATTTT. It yields the protein CASSIGRNQPQHF.

This clone was counted once. The rearrangement uses TRBV2 and TRBJ2-1, with unresolved D. The CDR3 is made up of 15 amino acids. V shed 1 base and J shed 3 bases, with 10 bases lying between them. CDR1 and CDR2 (germline): SNHLY, FYNNEI. The CDR3 loop reads CASSEEGSDYNEQFF. The CDR3 DNA reads TGTGCCAGCAGTGAAGAAGGGTCGGACTACAATGAGCAGTTCTTC. The whole variable domain, remainder taken from reference TRBV2 and TRBJ2-1, is EPEVTQTPSHQVTQMGQEVILRCVPISNHLYFYWYRQILGQKVEFLVSFYNNEISEKSEIFDDQFSVERPDGSNFTLKIRSTKLEDSAMYFCASSEEGSDYNEQFFGPGTRLTVL.

The rearrangement joins TRBV6-5 to TRBJ2-1; 16 nucleotides align to TRBD2. The CDR3 is 15 amino acids. CDR1 MNHEY and CDR2 SVGAGI come from the germline V gene. V dropped 4 bases and J dropped 7; count of bases not matched to a gene: 1. This CDR3 is CASSLGLAGGNEQFF. CDR3 sequence (DNA): TGTGCCAGCAGTTTGGGACTAGCGGGGGGGAATGAGCAGTTCTTC.

This clone was seen once. The J gene is TRBJ2-3, the V gene TRBV13; TRBD1 matches at 8 bases. Germline V CDR1 and CDR2: PRHDT, FYEKMQ (reference sequence). Unmatched junction bases numbered 11, after V lost 4 bases and J lost 8 bases. The length of the CDR3 is 15 residues. This CDR3 is CASSSPTGVGGTQYF. The CDR3 nucleotides read TGTGCCAGCAGCTCCCCGACAGGGGTAGGGGGTACGCAGTATTTT.

The V call is TRBV30, the J call TRBJ2-7; D not resolved. The CDR3 runs to 14 residues. Per germline, CDR1 GTSNPN and CDR2 SVGIG (reference sequence). The V gene lost 3 bases and the J gene lost 0 bases, with 12 bases spanning the gap. The chain's CDR3 is CAWSRVSSSYEQYF. DNA for the CDR3: TGTGCCTGGAGCCGAGTCTCTAGCTCCTACGAGCAGTACTTC.

The chain links TRBV7-9 to TRBJ1-6; D remains unclear. Trimming cost V 3 bases and J 6 bases, with 3 bases left between them. Germline V gene lookup returns CDR1 SEHNR and CDR2 FQNEAQ (reference sequence). The CDR3 is 12 residues long. For the CDR3, the DNA is TGTGCCAGCAGCTTCCCTAATTCACCCCTCCACTTT. It yields the protein CASSFPNSPLHF. The entire variable domain, with the rest obtained from reference TRBV7-9 and TRBJ1-6, is as follows: DTGVSQNPRHKITKRGQNVTFRCDPISEHNRLYWYRQTLGQGPEFLTYFQNEAQLEKSRLLSDRFSAERPKGSFSTLEIQRTEQGDSAMYLCASSFPNSPLHFGNGTRLTVT.

This rearrangement joins TRBV18 to TRBJ1-4; D remains unclear. Trimming cost V 3 bases and J 4 bases, with 6 bases left between them. This CDR3 has 13 amino acids. Germline CDR1 is KGHSH and CDR2 is LQKENI. CDR3 nucleotide sequence: TGTGCCAGCTCACCTCGGCGTAATGAAAAACTGTTTTTT. Protein sequence: CASSPRRNEKLFF. The full variable domain, completed using reference TRBV18 and TRBJ1-4, is NAGVMQNPRHLVRRRGQEARLRCSPMKGHSHVYWYRQLPEEGLKFMVYLQKENIIDESGMPKERFSAEFPKEGPSILRIQQVVRGDSAAYFCASSPRRNEKLFFGSGTQLSVL.

J is TRBJ1-4 and V is TRBV4-1; no definite D call. Germline loops: CDR1 MGHRA, CDR2 YSYEKL. The V end was cut by 0 bases, the J end by 2 bases, with 7 bases between. This CDR3 contains 15 residues. In DNA form, the CDR3 reads TGCGCCAGCAGCCAAGAAAGTACGACTAATGAAAAACTGTTTTTT. Amino acids: CASSQESTTNEKLFF.

This chain connects TRBV12-5 to TRBJ2-7; the D gene is possibly TRBD1 (6 bases). The CDR3 covers 14 residues. Trimming took 3 bases from V and 6 from J, leaving 15 bases between them. CDR1 and CDR2 from the germline V gene are LGHNT and FRNRAP. This chain's CDR3 is CASGLQGGRGEQYF. DNA for the CDR3: TGTGCTAGTGGTTTACAGGGTGGAAGGGGCGAGCAGTACTTC.

V usage is TRBV7-9 and J usage is TRBJ1-1, with no clear D. Germline V gene sequence: CDR1 SEHNR, CDR2 FQNEAQ (reference sequence). V dropped 7 bases and J dropped 4 bases, with 16 bases sitting between them. This CDR3 is built from 14 residues. The CDR3 bases are TGTGCCAGCAACGACTACTCCGGACCCACTGAAGCTTTCTTT. It is translated as CASNDYSGPTEAFF.

This clone was observed a few times. The rearrangement links TRBV6-5 to TRBJ1-2, with TRBD1 matching 8 bases. The germline CDR1 and CDR2 sequences are MNHEY and SVGAGI. V gave up 7 bases and J gave up 4 bases; unmatched junction bases: 8. The CDR3 is 14 amino acids. The CDR3 region has the DNA TGTGCCAGCAAATCGGGACAGGCGGGCTATGGCTACACCTTC. It yields the protein CASKSGQAGYGYTF.

The chain couples TRBV6-1 to TRBJ1-2; D remains ambiguous. Germline CDR1 reads MNHNS; CDR2 reads SASEGT. The CDR3 extends over 11 amino acids. The V gene lost 2 bases and the J gene lost 14 bases, with 12 bases spanning the gap. The CDR3 nucleotides read TGTGCCAGCAGTGAATCTGTGTTCCCTACCTTC. The encoded protein is CASSESVFPTF.

The chain couples TRBV3-1 (or the pseudogene TRBV3-2) to TRBJ1-2; 7 bases map to TRBD1. The CDR3 has 14 residues. CDR1 LGHDT and CDR2 YNNKEL come from the germline V gene (reference sequence). The trim removed 3 bases at V and 5 bases at J, leaving 6 bases unmatched. The CDR3 loop reads CASSQGDRPYGYTF. The DNA of the CDR3 is TGTGCCAGCAGCCAGGGGGACAGACCGTATGGCTACACCTTC.

The rearrangement links TRBV9 to TRBJ1-3, with D maybe TRBD1 (5 bases). CDR3 length: 18 amino acids. Germline CDR1 SGDLS, CDR2 YYNGEE. V lost 4 bases and J 0 bases, leaving 20 bases between the germline ends. CDR3 protein: CASSPTSAGRNSGNTIYF. The CDR3 bases are TGTGCCAGCAGCCCCACCTCCGCGGGACGGAACTCTGGAAACACCATATATTTT.

The chain uses TRBV18 and TRBJ1-1; D gene ambiguous. CDR3 length: 15 residues. The germline V and J ends were trimmed by 0 bases and 7 bases, with 15 bases remaining between them. Germline assignment: CDR1 KGHSH and CDR2 LQKENI. CDR3 nucleotide sequence: TGTGCCAGCTCACCACCAGCTGGGCAGAAGGATGAAGCTTTCTTT. Translating it yields CASSPPAGQKDEAFF.

This clone was recorded once. The V and J genes are TRBV27 and TRBJ2-7; D remains unclear. V was pared by 5 bases and J by 4 bases, with 12 bases between. Germline V lookup: CDR1 MNHEY, CDR2 SMNVEV (reference sequence). This CDR3 has 13 amino acids. The CDR3 DNA reads TGTGCCAGCAGTCTGGGTCGCGCGTACGAGCAGTACTTC. As protein: CASSLGRAYEQYF.

CDR3 DNA: TGCAGTGCTAGTTTTCCAGGGGGTAATGAAGCTTTCTTT. Amino acid sequence: CSASFPGGNEAFF. The chain joins TRBV20-1 to TRBJ1-1, with TRBD1 matching 7 bases. Germline CDR1 and CDR2: DFQATT and SNEGSKA (reference sequence). The CDR3 has 13 amino acids. J lost 7 bases, V lost 3 bases, and 8 bases had no gene match.

This chain links TRBV11-2 with TRBJ2-5; the match to TRBD1 covers 8 bases. The CDR3 covers 14 residues. V shed 4 bases, J shed 5 bases, and the junction held 6 bases outside the gene matches. Germline CDR1 SGHAT, CDR2 FQNNGV. The CDR3, as DNA: TGTGCCAGCAGCTCACCCAGGGGGCGTGAGACCCAGTACTTC. Translating it yields CASSSPRGRETQYF.

The genes are TRBV15 and TRBJ1-6, with 8 bases identical to TRBD1. CDR1 is LNHNV and CDR2 is YYDKDF in the germline V gene (reference sequence). The CDR3 length is 18 residues. Unmatched junction bases numbered 11, after V lost 0 bases and J lost 7 bases. CDR3: CATSRDRAGGFFNSPLHF. The CDR3 DNA follows: TGTGCCACCAGCAGAGATAGGGCAGGGGGCTTCTTCAATTCACCCCTCCACTTT.

This clone was counted a single time. Different DNA sequences within this sample yield the same CDR3. The chain recombines TRBV6-5 with TRBJ1-3; D may be TRBD1 (5 bases). Trimming took off 7 bases at V and 0 bases at J, with 13 bases between the two ends. The CDR3 sequence is 15 residues long. Germline-derived CDR1 and CDR2 are MNHEY and SVGAGI. The CDR3 nucleotides are TGTGCCAGCAATCGGGACTTCAGCTCTGGAAACACCATATATTTT. Amino acid sequence: CASNRDFSSGNTIYF.

Comments on this clone: Other DNA sequences from this sample encode an identical CDR3 as well. This chain joins TRBV12-3 or TRBV12-4 and TRBJ1-2; D not resolved. This CDR3 region has 12 residues. V was trimmed by 3 bases and J by 4 bases, leaving 6 bases between them. CDR3 coding DNA: TGTGCCAGCAGTTTGGGATTCTATGGCTACACCTTC. Amino acids: CASSLGFYGYTF.

CDR3 sequence reads: CASSQGTSRNYGYTF. CDR3 bases: TGTGCCAGCAGCCAGGGGACCTCCCGGAACTATGGCTACACCTTC. The V call is TRBV5-4, the J call TRBJ1-2; perhaps TRBD1 as D (6 bases). The germline V and J ends were trimmed by 4 bases and 2 bases, with 15 bases remaining between them. CDR3 size: 15 residues. Germline lookup yields CDR1 SGHNT and CDR2 YYREEE (reference sequence). Combining the CDR3 with reference TRBV5-4 and TRBJ1-2 gives the whole variable domain ETGVTQSPTHLIKTRGQQVTLRCSSQSGHNTVSWYQQALGQGPQFIFQYYREEENGRGNFPPRFSGLQFPNYSSELNVNALELDDSALYLCASSQGTSRNYGYTFGSGTRLTVV.

The J gene is TRBJ1-4, the V gene TRBV6-5; D is ambiguous. V shed 0 bases and J shed 5 bases, with 7 bases lying between them. The CDR3 is made up of 14 amino acids. From germline, CDR1 is MNHEY and CDR2 SVGAGI. The CDR3 loop reads CASSYSLGNEKLFF. The CDR3 DNA is TGTGCCAGCAGTTACTCGTTAGGGAATGAAAAACTGTTTTTT.